This T cell receptor (beta chain) was profiled in a study of T cell responses to AZD1222 COVID-19 vaccine. Sequenced by immunoSEQ multiplex PCR; TCRdb stores in-frame clones only, minus some. The sample yields tens of thousands of clones, about 88% seen once. Germline assignment: CDR1 MNHEY and CDR2 SMNVEV (reference sequence). This CDR3 has 15 residues. J was trimmed by 4 bases and V by 4 bases; bases with no gene match: 6. Concerning this clone: The antigen remains undetermined.

General study results and limits: Once two AZD1222 doses were given, Spike-specific TCR breadth and depth went up. Clonal diversity was possibly underestimated, and the donors were mostly white British, with more females. The CD4 TCRs associated with vaccination extended across spike and predominated at 160-218 and 743-854.

The receptor was isolated from an adult who received the AZD1222 COVID-19 vaccine. The sequencing used peripheral blood, collected 28 days after the second AZD1222 dose. This sequence joins TRBV27 and TRBJ1-2; 10 bases line up with TRBD1. CDR3 DNA: TGTGCCAGCAGTTCCGGGACAGGGGCCATCTATGGCTACACCTTC. Its protein is CASSSGTGAIYGYTF.